Shown below are 23 T cell receptor beta chains from a single sample sequenced in a study of cytomegalovirus exposure and HLA in healthy donors. The PCR employed 60 Vbeta primers together with 13 Jbeta primers. Clones were read by immunoSEQ multiplex PCR, and TCRdb kept only the in-frame ones, dropping some. The table records tens of thousands of clones, around 80% of them present only once. Sequencing used PBMCs. The receptor source for this set is a man aged 50 to 60 in good health and CMV-seropositive.

The V call is TRBV5-5, the J call TRBJ1-1, with D possibly TRBD1 on 5 matching bases. This CDR3 is 14 amino acids long. Germline CDR1 is SGHKS and CDR2 is YYEKEE (reference sequence). With 1 base removed from V and 5 bases from J, the gap between germline ends came to 12 bases. The CDR3 DNA reads TGTGCCAGCAGCTTGAAGGGGCTGGGTACTGAAGCTTTCTTT. This sequence encodes CASSLKGLGTEAFF.

The gene calls are TRBV18 and TRBJ2-2, with a possible D match to TRBD2 (6 bases). Trimming removed 5 bases at V and 7 bases at J, with 14 bases between. Germline V gene sequence: CDR1 KGHSH, CDR2 LQKENI. CDR3 length: 14 amino acids. The DNA for the CDR3 is TGTGCCAGCTCATCCTTAGCGGACCACGGGGAGCTGTTTTTT. Its translation: CASSSLADHGELFF.

The chain has TRBV19 and TRBJ2-5, with 7 nucleotides matching TRBD1. This CDR3 region has 12 residues. After removal of 9 bases from V and 5 bases from J, the junction contained 6 bases not matched to a gene. The V gene's germline CDR1 is LNHDA and CDR2 SQIVND (reference sequence). CDR3: CASRQGRETQYF. CDR3 nucleotides: TGTGCCAGCAGACAGGGACGGGAGACCCAGTACTTC.

This clone was counted between two and nine times. The CDR3 nucleotides are TGTGCCAGCAGCGCCGACAGGGGGCTTGGCGACGAGCAGTACTTC. Translated, it gives CASSADRGLGDEQYF. The chain links TRBV9 to TRBJ2-7; 10 bases map to TRBD1. This CDR3 is 15 amino acids long. The V and J ends lost 3 bases and 5 bases, in that order; junction bases with no gene match: 8. Germline V CDR1 and CDR2: SGDLS, YYNGEE.

The table lists this clone with a few counts. The chain carries TRBV5-1 and TRBJ2-7; tentatively, D is TRBD2 (5 bases). The CDR3 has 11 amino acids. Trimming shortened V by 3 bases and J by 4 bases, and 5 bases separated the two germline ends. The V gene's germline CDR1 is SGHRS and CDR2 YFSETQ. The CDR3 protein is CASSSGYEQYF. For the CDR3, the DNA is TGCGCCAGCAGCTCGGGGTACGAGCAGTACTTC.

The chain employs TRBV9 and TRBJ1-6; D not resolved. The V gene lost 0 bases and the J gene lost 8 bases, with 3 bases spanning the gap. Germline loops: CDR1 SGDLS, CDR2 YYNGEE. This CDR3 comprises 12 residues. The CDR3 coding sequence is TGTGCCAGCAGCGTAGCCGATTCACCCCTCCACTTT. This translates into CASSVADSPLHF.

This clone ranks as medium-sized. This sequence joins TRBV28 and TRBJ2-3; 9 bases align to TRBD1. There are 17 residues in the CDR3. J lost 5 bases, V lost 5 bases, and 14 bases had no gene match. Germline V CDR1 and CDR2: MDHEN, SYDVKM. Written as DNA, the CDR3 is TGTGCCAGCAGTCGCCTAGCCTCGACAGGGGGTAAAGATACGCAGTATTTT. It encodes CASSRLASTGGKDTQYF.

V and J are TRBV7-9 and TRBJ2-7; the D gene is possibly TRBD2 (6 bases). V lost 4 bases and J lost 0, with 19 bases in between. CDR1 is SEHNR and CDR2 is FQNEAQ in the germline V gene (reference sequence). The CDR3 is 17 residues long. CDR3: CASSSTRGGGNSYEQYF. For the CDR3, the DNA is TGTGCCAGCAGCTCCACCCGAGGAGGAGGGAACTCCTACGAGCAGTACTTC.

Regarding this clone: This sample includes further DNA sequences coding for the same CDR3. V is TRBV5-8 and J is TRBJ2-3, with D maybe TRBD2 (6 bases). From germline, CDR1 is SGHTS and CDR2 YDEGEE. The CDR3 length is 15 residues. Trimming took 9 bases from V and 6 from J, leaving 23 bases between them. The CDR3 protein is CATLLIRLAIDTQYF. As DNA, the CDR3 is TGTGCCACCCTCCTCATTCGGCTAGCGATTGATACGCAGTATTTT. Supplemented by reference TRBV5-8 and TRBJ2-3, the full variable domain reads EAGVTQSPTHLIKTRGQQATLRCSPISGHTSVYWYQQALGLGLQFLLWYDEGEERNRGNFPPRFSGRQFPNYSSELNVNALELEDSALYLCATLLIRLAIDTQYFGPGTRLTVL.

The chain links TRBV29-1 to TRBJ2-7; a possible D gene is TRBD1 (5 bases). Trimming left V 1 base short and J 5 bases short, with 9 bases between. In germline, CDR1 is SQVTM, CDR2 ANQGSEA. The CDR3 is made up of 12 amino acids. CDR3 residues: CSVEGDSDEQYF. CDR3 in DNA: TGCAGCGTTGAAGGTGACAGTGACGAGCAGTACTTC.

CDR3 in amino acids: CASSLAGRAAQETQYF. The CDR3 region has the DNA TGTGCCAGCAGCTTAGCGGGGAGAGCGGCCCAAGAGACCCAGTACTTC. The J gene is TRBJ2-5, the V gene TRBV7-2, with TRBD2 as a possible D gene (5 bases). Trimming left V 0 bases short and J 1 base short, with 12 bases between. The CDR3 extends over 16 amino acids. Germline V gene lookup returns CDR1 SGHTA and CDR2 FQGNSA.

The gene calls are TRBV28 and TRBJ1-5; D possibly corresponds to TRBD1 (5 bases). Trimming took 5 bases from V and 7 from J, leaving 15 bases between them. The CDR3 contains 14 residues. CDR1 and CDR2 from the germline V gene are MDHEN and SYDVKM. CDR3 sequence reads: CASSGGGSGQPQHF. CDR3 DNA: TGTGCCAGCAGTGGCGGGGGAAGCGGGCAGCCCCAGCATTTT.

V and J are TRBV10-2 and TRBJ2-3; TRBD2 matches at 8 bases. The V gene's germline CDR1 is WSHSY and CDR2 SAAADI. The CDR3 totals 17 residues. V was pared by 0 bases and J by 0 bases, with 5 bases of the junction left unmatched. CDR3 region: CASSESPTSASTDTQYF. DNA for the CDR3: TGCGCCAGCAGTGAGTCGCCGACTAGCGCTAGCACAGATACGCAGTATTTT.

The rearrangement links TRBV27 to TRBJ1-2; 7 nucleotides match TRBD1. CDR3 length: 16 amino acids. V was pared by 8 bases and J by 7 bases, with 19 bases of the junction left unmatched. The germline V gene has CDR1 MNHEY and CDR2 SMNVEV (reference sequence). DNA for the CDR3: TGTGCCAGCCCTTCTGTCCAGGGGGTCAGCATTTGTGGCTACACCTTC. This gives the protein CASPSVQGVSICGYTF.

V and J are TRBV10-3 and TRBJ2-3; 10 bases fit TRBD2. The V gene end was trimmed by 7 bases and the J gene end by 0 bases; junction bases not matched to a gene: 4. The germline V gene encodes CDR1 ENHRY and CDR2 SYGVKD. CDR3 size: 15 residues. The chain's CDR3 is CAITSGRDSTDTQYF. DNA for the CDR3: TGTGCCATCACTAGCGGGAGAGATAGCACAGATACGCAGTATTTT.

This clone was seen a few times. The chain links TRBV29-1 to TRBJ2-1, with 8 nucleotides matching TRBD2. The V gene's germline CDR1 is SQVTM and CDR2 ANQGSEA. The CDR3 totals 14 residues. V shed 6 bases, J shed 10 bases, and the junction held 14 bases outside the gene matches. The CDR3 reads CSVSREGRFREQFF. The CDR3 DNA sequence: TGCAGCGTGAGCCGGGAGGGCCGATTTAGGGAGCAGTTCTTC.

This rearrangement joins TRBV7-9 to TRBJ2-2; D unclear. The length of the CDR3 is 15 residues. Germline assignment: CDR1 SEHNR and CDR2 FQNEAQ (reference sequence). V lost 6 bases to trimming and J lost 5 bases, with 16 bases between them. Here the CDR3 DNA reads TGTGCCAGCAGTCACCAGGCTGTCGGAACCGGGGAGCTGTTTTTT. This sequence encodes CASSHQAVGTGELFF.

This sequence joins TRBV4-3 and TRBJ2-1; TRBD2 agrees at 7 bases. With 3 bases clipped from V and 0 bases from J, the junction kept 11 bases outside the gene matches. CDR1 and CDR2 from the germline V gene are LGHNA and YSLEER. CDR3 size: 18 residues. In nucleotides, the CDR3 is TGCGCCAGCAGCCAGGCCAACGAGCGGGGTGGCTCCTACAATGAGCAGTTCTTC. Translating it yields CASSQANERGGSYNEQFF.

The chain employs TRBV5-5 and TRBJ2-2, with D tentatively TRBD1 (6 bases). From germline, CDR1 is SGHKS and CDR2 YYEKEE (reference sequence). V shed 4 bases and J shed 7 bases, with 8 bases lying between them. The CDR3 spans 12 residues. In nucleotides, the CDR3 is TGTGCCAGCAGCCAGGGGTTCGGGGAGCTGTTTTTT. Translating gives CASSQGFGELFF.

As concerns this clone: An end of the junction differs from the germline gene, which may be a read error. V and J are TRBV30 and TRBJ2-6, with D perhaps TRBD2 (6 bases). Germline V gives CDR1 GTSNPN, CDR2 SVGIG (reference sequence). The CDR3 is 13 residues long. CDR3 amino acids: CAWSAGGANGLTF. Here the CDR3 DNA reads TGTGCCTGGAGCGCCGGCGGGGCCAACGGCCTGACTTTC.

This rearrangement joins TRBV7-8 to TRBJ2-7; D perhaps matches TRBD2 (7 bases). The V and J ends lost 3 bases and 3 bases respectively, with 27 bases between them. This CDR3 has 19 amino acids. The germline V gene encodes CDR1 SGHVS and CDR2 FQNEAQ. The CDR3 is CASSFPTLSTRGGGYEQYF. DNA of the CDR3: TGTGCCAGCAGCTTCCCTACCTTGTCCACACGGGGAGGGGGCTACGAGCAGTACTTC. Together with reference TRBV7-8 and TRBJ2-7, the CDR3 gives the full variable domain: GAGVSQSPRYKVAKRGQDVALRCDPISGHVSLFWYQQALGQGPEFLTYFQNEAQLDKSGLPSDRFFAERPEGSVSTLKIQRTQQEDSAVYLCASSFPTLSTRGGGYEQYFGPGTRLTVT.

The gene calls are TRBV15 and TRBJ2-5; TRBD2 aligns across 11 bases. Unmatched junction bases numbered 17, after V lost 10 bases and J lost 4 bases. The CDR3 runs 17 residues. Germline values: CDR1 LNHNV, CDR2 YYDKDF (reference sequence). CDR3 sequence reads: CAIWAWFHSGRGETQYF. The CDR3 nucleotides are TGTGCCATCTGGGCCTGGTTCCATAGCGGGAGGGGAGAGACCCAGTACTTC.

The V and J genes are TRBV27 and TRBJ2-5, with 9 bases lining up with TRBD1. The last part of the DNA fits TRBJ2-7 better; the J call may be wrong. The CDR3 is made up of 17 amino acids. Germline V gene sequence: CDR1 MNHEY, CDR2 SMNVEV (reference sequence). The CDR3, as DNA: TGTGCCAGCAGTCGGAAACCGACCGGGACAGGGCTCTACGAGCAGTACTTC. The encoded protein is CASSRKPTGTGLYEQYF.